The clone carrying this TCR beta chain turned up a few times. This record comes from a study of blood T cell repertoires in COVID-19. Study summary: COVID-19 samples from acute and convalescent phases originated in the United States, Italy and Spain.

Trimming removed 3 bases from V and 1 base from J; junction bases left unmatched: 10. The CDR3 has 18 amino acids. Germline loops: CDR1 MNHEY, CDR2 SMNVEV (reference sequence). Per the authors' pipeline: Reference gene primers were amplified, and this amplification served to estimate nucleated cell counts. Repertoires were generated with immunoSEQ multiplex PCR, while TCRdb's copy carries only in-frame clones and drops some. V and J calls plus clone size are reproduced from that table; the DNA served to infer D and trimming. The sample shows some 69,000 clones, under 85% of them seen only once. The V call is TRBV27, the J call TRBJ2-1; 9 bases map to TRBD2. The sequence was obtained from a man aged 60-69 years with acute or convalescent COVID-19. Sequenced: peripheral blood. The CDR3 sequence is CASSLLLAGLFSYNEQFF. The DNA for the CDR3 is TGTGCCAGCAGTTTGTTGCTAGCGGGGCTTTTTTCCTACAATGAGCAGTTCTTC.